The 12 T cell receptor beta chains below were found in one sample sequenced in a study of radiotherapy plus CTLA-4 blockade in lung cancer. Only in-frame clones appear in the TCRdb table, and some are missing; sequencing was by immunoSEQ multiplex PCR. The data contain around 100,000 clones, roughly 79% of them singletons. This material consisted of peripheral blood, taken from a patient treated with radiotherapy plus ipilimumab. The source is a human donor with non-small cell lung cancer who had a partial response to radiotherapy plus ipilimumab. Some clones in this sample may be carry-over from other donors' samples.

The chain links TRBV28 to TRBJ1-4; TRBD1 is a possible D gene (6 bases). Germline CDR1 is MDHEN and CDR2 is SYDVKM. The CDR3 totals 14 residues. V lost 5 bases to trimming and J lost 5 bases, with 12 bases between them. CDR3 nucleotides: TGTGCCAGCAGTGAAACAGGGAAAAATGAAAAACTGTTTTTT. Amino acids: CASSETGKNEKLFF.

The chain carries TRBV29-1 and TRBJ2-1, with 7 nucleotides matching TRBD1. The CDR3 has 13 amino acids. Germline-derived CDR1 and CDR2 are SQVTM and ANQGSEA. The J segment lost 6 bases and the V segment lost 6 bases, leaving 8 bases of the junction unmatched. CDR3 in DNA: TGCAGCGTCGGCGACAGGGCCCCCAATGAGCAGTTCTTC. Residues: CSVGDRAPNEQFF.

The chain couples TRBV5-6 to TRBJ1-1, with TRBD1 identical over 7 bases. This CDR3 has 16 amino acids. The V segment lost 1 base and the J segment 4 bases; nucleotides outside the gene matches: 10. Germline assignment: CDR1 SGHDT and CDR2 YYEEEE. The DNA of the CDR3 is TGTGCCAGCAGCTTGTCGGTCTTACAGGGGTCCACTGAAGCTTTCTTT. Amino acid sequence: CASSLSVLQGSTEAFF.

The chain has TRBV13 and TRBJ2-7; D is uncertain. This CDR3 region has 11 residues. CDR1 and CDR2 (germline): PRHDT, FYEKMQ (reference sequence). Trimming stripped 3 bases from V and 3 bases from J, with 3 bases between. CDR3 bases: TGTGCCAGCAGCTTGTACTACGAGCAGTACTTC. It specifies CASSLYYEQYF.

The rearrangement joins TRBV9 to TRBJ2-1; 8 nucleotides align to TRBD2. V was pared by 4 bases and J by 6 bases, with 9 bases of the junction left unmatched. The germline V gene encodes CDR1 SGDLS and CDR2 YYNGEE. This CDR3 has 15 residues. DNA of the CDR3: TGTGCCAGCAGCTCGCGGGGAGCGGGAGCCAATGAGCAGTTCTTC. This encodes CASSSRGAGANEQFF.

J is TRBJ2-7 and V is TRBV20-1; D uncertain. The CDR3 is 11 amino acids. Trimming shortened V by 5 bases and J by 4 bases, and 9 bases separated the two germline ends. CDR1 and CDR2 (germline): DFQATT, SNEGSKA (reference sequence). DNA of the CDR3: TGCAGTGCTCTACTCGCTTACGAGCAGTACTTC. It translates to CSALLAYEQYF.

This chain connects TRBV9 to TRBJ2-1, with 11 bases lining up with TRBD2. The V gene's germline CDR1 is SGDLS and CDR2 YYNGEE. The CDR3 contains 15 residues. The J segment lost 6 bases and the V segment lost 3 bases, leaving 5 bases of the junction unmatched. CDR3 DNA: TGTGCCAGCAGCGCCAGACTAGCGGGACGCAATGAGCAGTTCTTC. Its translation: CASSARLAGRNEQFF.

The chain joins TRBV6-5 to TRBJ1-4; D remains unclear. Germline V gene data show CDR1 as MNHEY and CDR2 as SVGAGI. The V end was cut by 1 base, the J end by 11 bases, with 8 bases between. The length of the CDR3 is 12 residues. This CDR3 reads CASSYLGGKLFF. CDR3 sequence (DNA): TGTGCCAGCAGTTACTTAGGCGGGAAACTGTTTTTT.

CDR3 sequence: CASSPTRAGVRSDTQYF. The DNA for the CDR3 is TGTGCCAGCAGCCCAACTAGAGCGGGGGTACGTTCAGATACGCAGTATTTT. The chain couples TRBV7-2 to TRBJ2-3, with 8 bases lining up with TRBD2. Per the germline V gene, CDR1 is SGHTA and CDR2 is FQGNSA. CDR3 length equals 17 residues. V lost 5 bases and J lost 4; bases outside the gene matches: 14.

This chain links TRBV11-3 with TRBJ2-4; D may be TRBD1 (6 bases). Germline CDR1 SGHNT, CDR2 YENEEA. Between the trimmed V and J ends, which lost 6 bases and 5 bases, there was a span of 11 bases. This CDR3 has 13 amino acids. The CDR3 sequence: CASRRGQQNIQYF. In DNA form, the CDR3 reads TGTGCCAGCAGGAGAGGACAGCAAAACATTCAGTACTTC.

The chain combines TRBV9 with TRBJ2-2, with 9 bases identical to TRBD2. Germline CDR1 reads SGDLS; CDR2 reads YYNGEE. V was clipped by 1 base and J by 5 bases; unmatched bases: 3. The CDR3 is made up of 15 amino acids. The CDR3 nucleotides read TGTGCCAGCAGCGTACGGAGCGGGGGGACCGGGGAGCTGTTTTTT. Translated: CASSVRSGGTGELFF.

This clone was seen only a few times. The V gene is TRBV6-6, the J gene TRBJ1-5; 7 nucleotides match TRBD1. CDR3 length: 16 amino acids. Trimming cost V 2 bases and J 0 bases; bases outside gene matches: 4. Germline-derived CDR1 and CDR2 are MNHNY and SVGAGI (reference sequence). The CDR3 bases are TGTGCCAGCAGTTACCGGCAGGGGGTTAGCAATCAGCCCCAGCATTTT. Translation: CASSYRQGVSNQPQHF.